Below are 25 T cell receptor beta chains sequenced from a single sample in a study of shared clonotypes between healthy human individuals. Clones were read by immunoSEQ multiplex PCR, and TCRdb kept only the in-frame ones, dropping some. The sample lists roughly 1,500,000 clones, 95% to 99% occurring once. The sample was naive CD4+ T cells sorted from blood. As for subset: CD45RA+ positively selected. The source is a young man in good health.

The gene calls are TRBV19 and TRBJ2-1; 12 positions match TRBD1. Trimming at V came to 5 bases and at J to 8 bases, leaving 7 bases not matched to a gene. From germline, CDR1 is LNHDA and CDR2 SQIVND (reference sequence). This CDR3 is built from 15 residues. The CDR3 nucleotides read TGTGCCAGTAGTGGTCCGGGACAGGGGGCCTATGAGCAGTTCTTC. Amino acids: CASSGPGQGAYEQFF.

The chain joins TRBV28 to TRBJ2-7; tentative D call: TRBD2 (5 bases). Trimming took off 8 bases at V and 2 bases at J, with 22 bases between the two ends. The CDR3 extends over 16 amino acids. CDR1 and CDR2 (germline): MDHEN, SYDVKM. CDR3 loop: CASGPPGLLGTYEQYF. For the CDR3, the DNA is TGTGCCAGCGGTCCACCCGGACTCTTAGGGACCTACGAGCAGTACTTC.

This chain connects TRBV7-3 to TRBJ2-7; TRBD1 aligns across 7 bases. V was clipped by 5 bases and J by 0 bases; unmatched bases: 10. The CDR3 consists of 16 residues. Per germline, CDR1 SGHTA and CDR2 FQGTGA. The CDR3 reads CASSPTGTASSYEQYF. For the CDR3, the DNA is TGTGCCAGCAGCCCGACCGGGACAGCGAGCTCCTACGAGCAGTACTTC.

The V call is TRBV18, the J call TRBJ2-2, with a weak D call TRBD2 (6 bases). The CDR3 runs 17 residues. Trimming took off 3 bases at V and 4 bases at J, with 18 bases between the two ends. Germline V gene data show CDR1 as KGHSH and CDR2 as LQKENI. The DNA of the CDR3 is TGTGCCAGCTCACCGACGGGGGTAATATTGGCCACCGGGGAGCTGTTTTTT. This translates into CASSPTGVILATGELFF.

Here the CDR3 DNA reads TGTGCCAGCAGCTCAGGGCTCAGAAATCAGCCCCAGCATTTT. Encoded protein: CASSSGLRNQPQHF. This chain uses TRBV7-2 with TRBJ1-5; TRBD1 might be the D (5 bases). V was shortened by 4 bases and J by 4 bases, with 11 bases between the two germline ends. The CDR3 runs 14 residues. Germline V gene lookup returns CDR1 SGHTA and CDR2 FQGNSA.

V usage is TRBV18 and J usage is TRBJ1-1; D is possibly TRBD1 (5 bases). V dropped 3 bases and J dropped 4 bases, with 15 bases sitting between them. Germline V lookup: CDR1 KGHSH, CDR2 LQKENI. The CDR3 has 15 amino acids. CDR3 DNA sequence: TGTGCCAGCTCACCCGGGACGGAGAGGAGCACTGAAGCTTTCTTT. It encodes CASSPGTERSTEAFF.

This sequence joins TRBV7-3 and TRBJ2-3; 11 nucleotides agree with TRBD2. This CDR3 contains 17 residues. With V trimmed by 4 bases and J by 5 bases, 11 bases remained unmatched. The germline CDR1 and CDR2 sequences are SGHTA and FQGTGA. This CDR3 reads CASSYKVGLAEQDTQYF. The CDR3 DNA sequence: TGTGCCAGCAGCTACAAGGTGGGACTAGCGGAGCAAGATACGCAGTATTTT. The full variable domain, with the rest looked up from reference TRBV7-3 and TRBJ2-3, is GAGVSQTPSNKVTEKGKYVELRCDPISGHTALYWYRQSLGQGPEFLIYFQGTGAADDSGLPNDRFFAVRPEGSVSTLKIQRTERGDSAVYLCASSYKVGLAEQDTQYFGPGTRLTVL.

This clone was counted a few times. The chain uses TRBV6-5 and TRBJ1-1; D not resolved. CDR1 and CDR2 from the germline V gene are MNHEY and SVGAGI. V lost 0 bases and J 1 base, leaving 3 bases between the germline ends. The CDR3 spans 13 residues. The CDR3 DNA follows: TGTGCCAGCAGTTACTCAGCGAACACTGAAGCTTTCTTT. Residues: CASSYSANTEAFF.

J is TRBJ2-3 and V is TRBV6-1; 9 positions match TRBD2. The germline V gene encodes CDR1 MNHNS and CDR2 SASEGT. There are 15 residues in the CDR3. V trimming: 6 bases; J trimming: 5 bases; junction bases outside the gene matches: 9. The CDR3 nucleotides read TGTGCCAGCAGGGTTGGGACTAGCTTAGGAGATACGCAGTATTTT. This gives the protein CASRVGTSLGDTQYF.

The chain combines TRBV6-5 with TRBJ2-3; tentative D call: TRBD2 (5 bases). The ends were cut back, 0 bases at V and 7 bases at J, with 14 bases in the middle. CDR1 is MNHEY and CDR2 is SVGAGI in the germline V gene. CDR3 length equals 15 residues. CDR3 region: CASSYSDGVSNTQYF. CDR3 nucleotides: TGTGCCAGCAGTTACTCCGACGGGGTATCGAATACGCAGTATTTT.

This chain joins TRBV5-1 and TRBJ2-1, with TRBD1 matching over 10 bases. Trimming cost V 4 bases and J 1 base; bases outside gene matches: 2. The germline V gene has CDR1 SGHRS and CDR2 YFSETQ. The CDR3 runs to 15 residues. For the CDR3, the DNA is TGCGCCAGCAGCCGACAGGGGGCTTCCTACAATGAGCAGTTCTTC. Translation: CASSRQGASYNEQFF.

The V call is TRBV5-5, the J call TRBJ2-1, with TRBD1 matching 8 bases. Unmatched junction bases numbered 6, after V lost 2 bases and J lost 8 bases. The length of the CDR3 is 14 residues. Germline V gene lookup returns CDR1 SGHKS and CDR2 YYEKEE (reference sequence). CDR3 in amino acids: CASSFMQGAYEQFF. The DNA of the CDR3 is TGTGCCAGCAGCTTTATGCAGGGGGCATATGAGCAGTTCTTC.

The V call is TRBV11-2, the J call TRBJ2-7, with 7 bases fitting TRBD2. The CDR3 consists of 18 residues. Losses at the gene ends were 2 bases for V and 1 base for J; bases not matched to a gene: 14. The germline V gene has CDR1 SGHAT and CDR2 FQNNGV. CDR3 sequence: CASSLSLRVSGLSYEQYF. The CDR3 DNA reads TGTGCCAGCAGCTTAAGTTTGAGGGTTAGCGGGCTGTCCTACGAGCAGTACTTC.

The V gene is TRBV28, the J gene TRBJ2-3; 10 bases line up with TRBD2. The ends lost 5 bases at V and 1 base at J; junction bases unmatched: 9. The V gene's germline CDR1 is MDHEN and CDR2 SYDVKM. The CDR3 length is 17 residues. Written as DNA, the CDR3 is TGTGCCAGCAGTCTCCCTCTAGCGGGAGAGGGCACAGATACGCAGTATTTT. Translation gives CASSLPLAGEGTDTQYF.

V and J are TRBV5-4 and TRBJ2-3; 7 bases are a match to TRBD2. CDR1 is SGHNT, CDR2 YYREEE, per germline (reference sequence). The length of the CDR3 is 16 residues. The junction had 5 bases not matched to a gene; V was cut back by 1 base and J by 0 bases. The CDR3 protein is CASSLTLAVSTDTQYF. CDR3 DNA sequence: TGTGCCAGCAGCTTGACCCTAGCGGTGAGCACAGATACGCAGTATTTT.

This chain uses TRBV25-1 with TRBJ2-1; D not resolved. The CDR3 runs to 14 residues. Looked up from germline, CDR1 is MGHDK and CDR2 is SYGVNS. V was trimmed by 1 base and J by 1 base, leaving 5 bases between them. The CDR3 sequence: CASSESTSYNEQFF. The CDR3 DNA reads TGTGCCAGCAGTGAATCAACGTCCTACAATGAGCAGTTCTTC.

The chain couples TRBV7-6 to TRBJ1-1; no clear D. This CDR3 has 13 residues. V was shortened by 5 bases and J by 0 bases, with 7 bases between the two germline ends. The germline V gene encodes CDR1 SGHVS and CDR2 FNYEAQ. CDR3 in amino acids: CASSQQLNTEAFF. The DNA for the CDR3 is TGTGCCAGCAGCCAACAGCTGAACACTGAAGCTTTCTTT.

The chain employs TRBV6-5 and TRBJ2-1, with 9 bases identical to TRBD1. This CDR3 comprises 14 residues. Germline V gene data show CDR1 as MNHEY and CDR2 as SVGAGI. J was trimmed by 6 bases and V by 1 base; bases with no gene match: 1. The CDR3: CASSYLGQGNEQFF. Here the CDR3 DNA reads TGTGCCAGCAGTTACTTGGGACAGGGCAATGAGCAGTTCTTC.

The rearrangement joins TRBV4-3 to TRBJ2-7; tentative D call: TRBD2 (6 bases). Germline values: CDR1 LGHNA, CDR2 YSLEER. V lost 0 bases and J lost 4, with 10 bases in between. This CDR3 is built from 14 residues. CDR3 in DNA: TGCGCCAGCAGCCAAGACGCAGGGAGGTACGAGCAGTACTTC. Translating gives CASSQDAGRYEQYF.

This rearrangement joins TRBV2 to TRBJ1-5; no clear D. The CDR3 runs 13 residues. Between the trimmed V and J ends, which lost 7 bases and 7 bases, there was a span of 14 bases. Germline V CDR1 and CDR2: SNHLY, FYNNEI. The DNA of the CDR3 is TGTGCCAGCACCGTAGGACGAGGGCAGCCCCAGCATTTT. Translated, it gives CASTVGRGQPQHF.

This chain uses TRBV5-6 with TRBJ2-5, with TRBD1 matching over 8 bases. The CDR3 consists of 17 residues. The germline V gene has CDR1 SGHDT and CDR2 YYEEEE. Losses at the gene ends were 5 bases for V and 5 bases for J; bases not matched to a gene: 17. The CDR3 region is CASRPTYRGTLVETQYF. The CDR3 nucleotides read TGTGCCAGCAGGCCCACCTACAGGGGGACGCTTGTGGAGACCCAGTACTTC.

The chain recombines TRBV6-5 with TRBJ1-2, with D possibly matching TRBD1 (5 bases). Between the trimmed V and J ends, which lost 4 bases and 8 bases, there was a span of 14 bases. Germline V gives CDR1 MNHEY, CDR2 SVGAGI. The CDR3 spans 13 residues. CDR3 amino acids: CASSSKTALGYTF. CDR3 nucleotide sequence: TGTGCCAGCAGTTCGAAGACAGCTCTGGGCTACACCTTC.

This chain links TRBV7-2 with TRBJ2-7; 9 bases line up with TRBD2. With 2 bases clipped from V and 2 bases from J, the junction kept 4 bases outside the gene matches. The CDR3 totals 15 residues. Per the germline V gene, CDR1 is SGHTA and CDR2 is FQGNSA. CDR3 loop: CASSLLAGITYEQYF. The CDR3 coding sequence is TGTGCCAGCAGCTTACTAGCGGGAATCACCTACGAGCAGTACTTC.

The chain uses TRBV6-5 and TRBJ1-2; D is undetermined. Per the germline V gene, CDR1 is MNHEY and CDR2 is SVGAGI. V was trimmed by 7 bases and J by 6 bases, leaving 15 bases between them. The CDR3 loop spans 13 amino acids. Here the CDR3 reads CASTQPGINGYTF. For the CDR3, the DNA is TGTGCCAGCACCCAACCCGGGATTAATGGCTACACCTTC.

This clone was recorded only once. V usage is TRBV28 and J usage is TRBJ2-2; D unclear. Germline assignment: CDR1 MDHEN and CDR2 SYDVKM. V lost 7 bases, J lost 3 bases, and 9 bases lay in between. The CDR3 length is 13 residues. CDR3 sequence reads: CASTAFDTGELFF. The CDR3 DNA sequence: TGTGCCAGCACAGCGTTTGACACCGGGGAGCTGTTTTTT.